This T cell receptor beta chain was observed in a study of glioma-infiltrating T cells (dated by TCRdb to about 2016). About the full investigation: The study sequenced TCR alpha- and beta-chain repertoires from glioma tissue, from non-neoplastic brain tissue and from matched peripheral blood mononuclear cells. To measure divergence between tissue and blood T-cell populations, each tissue-infiltrating repertoire was compared with the peripheral blood repertoire of the same patient. The paired cohort comprised three low-grade glioma patients, roughly 8 primary glioblastoma patients and three non-glioma patients contributing non-neoplastic brain tissue. The research as a whole found: VJ-independent divergence between tissue and blood was below expectation in non-neoplastic patients but above expectation in all gliomas, especially low-grade gliomas. Only a very small number of CDR3 sequences turned up in both tissue and blood, a result put down to high CDR3 diversity combined with limited sampling. Small numbers underpinned the group comparisons: several glioblastoma patients, three low-grade glioma patients and three non-neoplastic patients.

The CDR3 covers 14 residues, taking in both the cysteine and the phenylalanine. The retained sequence is limited to the CDR3, 42 bases, with the frame set at the first base. From a lookup of the germline V gene, CDR1 and CDR2 are LGHNA and YSLEER. The V and J ends are trimmed by 5 bases and 1 base, leaving 11 bases between them. In regard to this clonotype: This receptor's antigen is unknown. This sequence may be a read error, since a much larger clone differs from it by one base.

The iRepertoire nested amplicon-rescue multiplex PCR (arm-PCR) platform was used to amplify TCR alpha and beta CDR3 regions from RNA. The input for one-step reverse transcription and amplification was roughly 85-400 ng of tissue mRNA or PBMC total RNA. Following bead purification, Illumina adapters were added by a secondary multiplex PCR, and the libraries were gel-purified between 200 and 400 bp. The libraries contained internal 6-nucleotide barcodes that were used for demultiplexing. Sequencing of libraries was performed on an Illumina MiSeq with 2x220 or 2x250 nucleotide paired-end reads. As for the authors' bioinformatics: Paired reads were merged using FLASH 1.2.11 and aligned with BWA-MEM to the GRCh37 human genome, and TRA and TRB reads were then extracted. For V and J assignment, an IMGT-derived reference of cassette sequences and CDR3 motifs that included pseudogenes was used. Reads were translated in three frames, and productive CDR3s were defined by a C…FGXG motif without stop codons. Clonotypes were defined as unique combinations of V-J cassette pair and CDR3 amino acid sequence. Hamming distance filtering was applied to reads, with thresholds set by the sequence error rate of each sample in mapped regions. The public reads were reanalyzed by TCRdb: fastp trimming at Q25, MiXCR alignment, in-frame beta chains only. Duplicate CDR3 protein sequences are folded into a single record with the most common DNA and genes. The V and J calls were not made by the authors but by TCRdb's processing. This sample lists around 190,000 distinct CDR3 sequences; more than 35% were detected once. The leading ten clones occupy roughly 5.5% of the sample.

The chain joins TRBV4-3 to TRBJ1-1; perhaps TRBD1 is the D gene, with 6 bases matching. Sequenced material: glioma tissue, nonneoplastic brain tissue, or PBMCs (not recorded which). The receptor's source is a human donor with low-grade glioma or glioblastoma, undergoing nonglioma brain surgery, or in good health (not recorded which). The base sequence is TGCGCCAGCAGCTACGTGGACAGGAACACTGAAGCTTTCTTT. Its coded protein is CASSYVDRNTEAFF.